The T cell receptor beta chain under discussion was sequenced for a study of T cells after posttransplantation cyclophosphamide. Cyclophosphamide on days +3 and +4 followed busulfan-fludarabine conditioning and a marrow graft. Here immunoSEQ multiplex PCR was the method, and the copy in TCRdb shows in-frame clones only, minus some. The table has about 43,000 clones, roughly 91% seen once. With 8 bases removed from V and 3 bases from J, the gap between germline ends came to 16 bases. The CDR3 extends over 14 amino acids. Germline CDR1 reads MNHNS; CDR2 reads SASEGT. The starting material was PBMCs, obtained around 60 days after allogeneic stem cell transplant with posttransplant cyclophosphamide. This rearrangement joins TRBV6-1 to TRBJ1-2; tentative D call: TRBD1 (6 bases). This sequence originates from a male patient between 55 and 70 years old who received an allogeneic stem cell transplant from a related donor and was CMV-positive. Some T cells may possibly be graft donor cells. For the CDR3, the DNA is TGTGCCAGCCGTACCGGACAGAACCACTATGGCTACACCTTC. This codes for CASRTGQNHYGYTF.